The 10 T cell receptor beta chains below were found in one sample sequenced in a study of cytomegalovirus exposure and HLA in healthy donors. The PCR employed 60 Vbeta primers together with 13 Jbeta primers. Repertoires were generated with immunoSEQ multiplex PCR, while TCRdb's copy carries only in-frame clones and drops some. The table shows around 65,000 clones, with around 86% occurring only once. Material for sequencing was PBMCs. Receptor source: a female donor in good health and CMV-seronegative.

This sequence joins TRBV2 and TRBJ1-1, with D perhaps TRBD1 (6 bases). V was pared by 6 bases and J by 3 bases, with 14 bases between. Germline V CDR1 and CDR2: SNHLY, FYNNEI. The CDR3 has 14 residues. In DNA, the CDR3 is TGTGCCAGCAGCCTAACAGGGCGGGACACTGAAGCTTTCTTT. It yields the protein CASSLTGRDTEAFF.

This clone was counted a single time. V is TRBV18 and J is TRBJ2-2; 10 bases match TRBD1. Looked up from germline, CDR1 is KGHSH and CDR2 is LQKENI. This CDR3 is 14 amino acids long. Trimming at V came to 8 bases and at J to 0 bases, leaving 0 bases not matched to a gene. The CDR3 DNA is TGTGCCAGCGGACAGGGGGCGAACACCGGGGAGCTGTTTTTT. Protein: CASGQGANTGELFF.

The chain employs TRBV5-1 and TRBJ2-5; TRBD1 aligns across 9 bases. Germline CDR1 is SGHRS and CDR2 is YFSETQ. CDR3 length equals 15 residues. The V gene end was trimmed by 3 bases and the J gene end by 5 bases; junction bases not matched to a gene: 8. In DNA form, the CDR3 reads TGCGCCAGCAGCTGGGCCGGGACAGGGACCGAGACCCAGTACTTC. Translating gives CASSWAGTGTETQYF. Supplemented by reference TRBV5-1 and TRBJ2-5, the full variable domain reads KAGVTQTPRYLIKTRGQQVTLSCSPISGHRSVSWYQQTPGQGLQFLFEYFSETQRNKGNFPGRFSGRQFSNSRSEMNVSTLELGDSALYLCASSWAGTGTETQYFGPGTRLLVL.

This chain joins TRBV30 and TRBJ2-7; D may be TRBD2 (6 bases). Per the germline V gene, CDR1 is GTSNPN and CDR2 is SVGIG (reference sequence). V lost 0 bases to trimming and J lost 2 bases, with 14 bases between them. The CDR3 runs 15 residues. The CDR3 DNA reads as TGTGCCTGGAGTGTGGGGACTCCCCGGGCCTACGAGCAGTACTTC. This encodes CAWSVGTPRAYEQYF.

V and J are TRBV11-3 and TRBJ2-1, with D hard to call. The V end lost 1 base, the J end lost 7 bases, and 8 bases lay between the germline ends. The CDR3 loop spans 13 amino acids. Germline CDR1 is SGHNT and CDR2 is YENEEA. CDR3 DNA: TGTGCCAGCAGCTTAGCGTTCGGGAATGAGCAGTTCTTC. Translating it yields CASSLAFGNEQFF.

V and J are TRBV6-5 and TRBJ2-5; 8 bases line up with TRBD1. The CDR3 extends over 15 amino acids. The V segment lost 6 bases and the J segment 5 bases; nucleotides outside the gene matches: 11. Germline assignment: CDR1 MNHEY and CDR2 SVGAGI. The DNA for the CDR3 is TGTGCCAGCAGGGACAGGGAACTCGACCGGGAGACCCAGTACTTC. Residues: CASRDRELDRETQYF.

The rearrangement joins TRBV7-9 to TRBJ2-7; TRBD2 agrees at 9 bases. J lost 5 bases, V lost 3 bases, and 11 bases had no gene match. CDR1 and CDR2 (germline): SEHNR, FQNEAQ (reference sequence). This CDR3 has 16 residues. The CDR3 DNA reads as TGTGCCAGCAGCTTCTCCGGGGGCGGGGGGGCCCACGAGCAGTACTTC. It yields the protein CASSFSGGGGAHEQYF.

The CDR3 nucleotides read TGTGCCAGCAGTTACGGGCGTCAAGAGACCCAGTACTTC. This sequence encodes CASSYGRQETQYF. V is TRBV6-6 and J is TRBJ2-5; D unresolved. Germline CDR1 is MNHNY and CDR2 is SVGAGI (reference sequence). Trimming removed 2 bases at V and 2 bases at J, with 6 bases between. The CDR3 spans 13 residues.

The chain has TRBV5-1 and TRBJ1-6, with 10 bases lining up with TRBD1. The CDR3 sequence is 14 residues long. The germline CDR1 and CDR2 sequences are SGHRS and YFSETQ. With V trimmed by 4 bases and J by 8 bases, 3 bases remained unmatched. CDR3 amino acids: CASSAGTGDSPLHF. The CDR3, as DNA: TGCGCCAGCAGCGCCGGGACAGGGGATTCACCCCTCCACTTT.

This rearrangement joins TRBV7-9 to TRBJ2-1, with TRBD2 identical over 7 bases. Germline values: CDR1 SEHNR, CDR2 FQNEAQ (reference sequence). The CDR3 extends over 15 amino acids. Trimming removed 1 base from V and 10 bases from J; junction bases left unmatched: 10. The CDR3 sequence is CASSLGGGRSGEQFF. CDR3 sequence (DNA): TGTGCCAGCAGCTTAGGGGGCGGGAGATCTGGGGAGCAGTTCTTC.